One T cell receptor (beta chain) is described in this entry. Its antigen remains unknown. This sample is drawn from a study of tumor-infiltrating lymphocytes in primary liver carcinoma. Study as a whole: Lesions, classed as T1-T3 N0M0, spanned about 4.2 to 11 cm across. Study-wide points: Blood's top-250-clone fraction was significantly lower than that of tumors (p = 0.039). Paired tumor-adjacent and tumor-blood samples overlapped less than tumor region pairs did.

A primer matching the constant region was used to make TCR beta cDNA from approximately 520 ng of total RNA. A slightly modified ARM-PCR protocol with three nested multiplex PCR rounds produced these TCR beta libraries. The two initial PCR rounds, roughly 10 cycles each, used TRBV1-TRBV30 forward and C-beta reverse primers. Using its own MiXCR run on the multiplex PCR reads, TCRdb lists one record per CDR3 protein. Of a few hundred thousand distinct CDR3 sequences in the sample, around three fifths are singletons; the top ten hold 17%. V was trimmed by 1 base and J by 2 bases, leaving 8 bases between them. The CDR3 runs to 14 residues. Germline values: CDR1 SEHNR, CDR2 FQNEAQ (reference sequence). Extraction also yielded germline DNA, while blood RNA was obtained from unsorted whole blood.

This clonotype originated in a woman aged 25 to 39 with primary liver carcinoma and hepatitis B virus infection. The specimen was peripheral blood. The gene calls are TRBV7-9 and TRBJ2-5, with D perhaps given as TRBD1 or TRBD2 (5 bases each). CDR3 DNA sequence: TGTGCCAGCAGCTTAGGAGAGGGGCAAGAGACCCAGTACTTC. Its translation: CASSLGEGQETQYF.